One and the same sample provided the 29 T cell receptor beta chains below, sequenced in a study of cytomegalovirus exposure and HLA in healthy donors (TCRdb year 2017). Library creation used the immunoSEQ multiplex PCR assay. A mixture of 60 forward primers for TCR Vbeta segments and 13 reverse primers for TCR Jbeta segments was used in the multiplex PCR. This immuneACCESS table, as held by TCRdb, lists in-frame sequences with V and J called but not all clones. Of the missing ones, under half trace to an unresolved V gene in checked studies; the others have no known cause. The table for this sample lists under 200,000 clones; roughly 80% of them were counted only once. 1.3% of the sample belongs to the ten largest clones. Sequenced input: PBMCs. The receptors were gathered from a man aged 25-45 years in good health and CMV-seronegative.

Regarding this clone: Within the sample, other DNA sequences also encode this same CDR3. CDR3 DNA sequence: TGTGCCAGTAGTCAGGGTTACGAGCAGTACTTC. As protein: CASSQGYEQYF. The chain employs TRBV19 and TRBJ2-7, with D possibly TRBD1 on 5 matching bases. There are 11 residues in the CDR3. CDR1 and CDR2 (germline): LNHDA, SQIVND (reference sequence). The V and J ends lost 5 bases and 4 bases respectively, with 6 bases between them.

The rearrangement uses TRBV27 and TRBJ2-2; 8 bases align to TRBD2. V gave up 6 bases and J gave up 1 base; unmatched junction bases: 4. The CDR3 is 15 amino acids. Germline V gene data show CDR1 as MNHEY and CDR2 as SMNVEV (reference sequence). The CDR3: CASSRGGRNTGELFF. DNA for the CDR3: TGTGCCAGCAGCCGGGGGGGGAGGAACACCGGGGAGCTGTTTTTT.

This chain joins TRBV6-1 and TRBJ1-1; D may be TRBD1 (6 bases). The V end lost 0 bases, the J end lost 11 bases, and 13 bases lay between the germline ends. CDR3 length: 13 residues. Germline V gene sequence: CDR1 MNHNS, CDR2 SASEGT. Here the CDR3 DNA reads TGTGCCAGCAGTGAAGCCTTTGACAGGAGGGCTTTCTTT. Translation: CASSEAFDRRAFF.

There are a few counts of this clone. This chain connects TRBV7-2 to TRBJ2-3, with TRBD2 as a possible D gene (6 bases). V lost 2 bases and J 1 base, leaving 16 bases between the germline ends. The CDR3 contains 17 residues. The germline CDR1 and CDR2 sequences are SGHTA and FQGNSA. CDR3 region: CASSLNFGASGTDTQYF. The CDR3 DNA reads as TGTGCCAGCAGCTTAAATTTTGGGGCTAGCGGCACAGATACGCAGTATTTT.

This clone came up once. This sequence joins TRBV2 and TRBJ2-1, with D unresolved. The CDR3 contains 11 residues. The germline V gene encodes CDR1 SNHLY and CDR2 FYNNEI. V lost 2 bases to trimming and J lost 8 bases, with 4 bases between them. The CDR3 sequence is CASSEQDEQFF. CDR3 DNA sequence: TGTGCCAGCAGTGAACAGGATGAGCAGTTCTTC.

The table lists this clone with a few counts. V and J are TRBV4-1 and TRBJ2-7, with a weak D call TRBD1 (6 bases). The germline CDR1 and CDR2 sequences are MGHRA and YSYEKL. Trimming removed 3 bases from V and 0 bases from J, with 12 bases in between. CDR3 length: 15 residues. The CDR3 region has the DNA TGCGCCAGCAGCCAGCCGGACAGACCCTCCTACGAGCAGTACTTC. The encoded protein is CASSQPDRPSYEQYF.

The V call is TRBV5-8, the J call TRBJ1-5; TRBD1 might be the D (5 bases). Looked up from germline, CDR1 is SGHTS and CDR2 is YDEGEE. V dropped 7 bases and J dropped 1 base, with 12 bases sitting between them. This CDR3 region has 14 residues. The CDR3 region is CASSQGLSNQPQHF. The CDR3 bases are TGTGCCAGCTCCCAGGGCCTAAGCAATCAGCCCCAGCATTTT.

V and J are TRBV5-6 and TRBJ2-1; TRBD1 aligns across 7 bases. This CDR3 spans 17 amino acids. Trimming at V came to 4 bases and at J to 0 bases, leaving 10 bases not matched to a gene. Germline CDR1 and CDR2: SGHDT and YYEEEE. CDR3 protein: CASSSPWTGRSYNEQFF. In nucleotides, the CDR3 is TGTGCCAGCAGCAGCCCGTGGACAGGCCGCTCCTACAATGAGCAGTTCTTC.

The chain uses TRBV7-2 and TRBJ1-5; 8 bases match TRBD1. CDR3 length equals 14 residues. The germline V gene encodes CDR1 SGHTA and CDR2 FQGNSA. Unmatched junction bases numbered 4, after V lost 5 bases and J lost 4 bases. The CDR3 DNA reads as TGTGCCAGCAGCCCCGACAGGGGAAATCAGCCCCAGCATTTT. Amino acid sequence: CASSPDRGNQPQHF. Using reference TRBV7-2 and TRBJ1-5 for the parts outside the CDR3, the full variable domain is GAGVSQSPSNKVTEKGKDVELRCDPISGHTALYWYRQSLGQGLEFLIYFQGNSAPDKSGLPSDRFSAERTGGSVSTLTIQRTQQEDSAVYLCASSPDRGNQPQHFGDGTRLSIL.

The chain couples TRBV7-9 to TRBJ2-3, with 7 bases matching TRBD2. CDR3 length: 18 amino acids. V lost 3 bases to trimming and J lost 2 bases; unmatched junction nucleotides: 14. CDR1 is SEHNR and CDR2 is FQNEAQ in the germline V gene (reference sequence). CDR3 amino acids: CASSFIAGDTRATDTQYF. The CDR3 coding sequence is TGTGCCAGCAGCTTCATCGCGGGAGACACGCGGGCCACAGATACGCAGTATTTT.

The count of this clone is one. This chain uses TRBV6-5 with TRBJ2-2; D not resolved. V was trimmed by 7 bases and J by 8 bases, leaving 14 bases between them. Germline lookup yields CDR1 MNHEY and CDR2 SVGAGI. The length of the CDR3 is 13 residues. The CDR3 here is CASTRNREGELFF. The DNA of the CDR3 is TGTGCCAGCACCCGAAACCGAGAGGGGGAGCTGTTTTTT.

J is TRBJ1-3 and V is TRBV29-1; no clear D gene. This CDR3 has 15 amino acids. Trimming left V 0 bases short and J 4 bases short, with 13 bases between. Germline lookup yields CDR1 SQVTM and CDR2 ANQGSEA. CDR3 loop: CSVEDPVRGGNTIYF. CDR3 nucleotide sequence: TGCAGCGTTGAAGACCCCGTTAGAGGCGGAAACACCATATATTTT.

The chain has TRBV19 and TRBJ2-7; D gene ambiguous. The length of the CDR3 is 13 residues. V was shortened by 2 bases and J by 0 bases, with 5 bases between the two germline ends. In germline, CDR1 is LNHDA, CDR2 SQIVND (reference sequence). CDR3 loop: CASSIPYSYEQYF. DNA of the CDR3: TGTGCCAGTAGTATACCCTACTCCTACGAGCAGTACTTC.

This chain uses TRBV2 with TRBJ2-7, with TRBD1 matching 10 bases. The junction had 7 bases not matched to a gene; V was cut back by 4 bases and J by 4 bases. Per the germline V gene, CDR1 is SNHLY and CDR2 is FYNNEI. The CDR3 is 15 amino acids. DNA for the CDR3: TGTGCCAGCAGTGCAAGGACAGGGGGGGGTTACGAGCAGTACTTC. Residues: CASSARTGGGYEQYF.

The chain uses TRBV18 and TRBJ1-1; D might be TRBD1 (5 bases). Germline CDR1 reads KGHSH; CDR2 reads LQKENI. CDR3 size: 14 residues. Trimming removed 6 bases at V and 0 bases at J, with 11 bases between. CDR3 sequence (DNA): TGTGCCAGCTCCGACAGTACTCTGAACACTGAAGCTTTCTTT. Translated, it gives CASSDSTLNTEAFF.

To note about this clone: It is likely a read error, because the conserved phenylalanine at the end of the CDR3 is missing. The J gene is TRBJ1-1, the V gene TRBV5-6, with D uncertain. Germline lookup yields CDR1 SGHDT and CDR2 YYEEEE. V lost 3 bases and J lost 4, with 13 bases in between. The CDR3 spans 14 residues. The CDR3 nucleotides read TGTGCCAGCAGCTACAGAGGGCCGAGCACTGAAGCTTTCCTT. Its translation is CASSYRGPSTEAFL.

This clone was seen just once. The chain is built from TRBV15 and TRBJ1-6, with D unresolved. The germline gives CDR1 LNHNV, CDR2 YYDKDF (reference sequence). The CDR3 has 14 amino acids. V was shortened by 6 bases and J by 3 bases, with 9 bases between the two germline ends. CDR3 protein: CATSGPNYNSPLHF. The CDR3 region has the DNA TGTGCCACCAGTGGTCCTAACTATAATTCACCCCTCCACTTT.

V and J are TRBV5-4 and TRBJ1-1; a weak D match, TRBD1 (6 bases). This CDR3 has 12 residues. V was trimmed by 5 bases and J by 8 bases, leaving 13 bases between them. In germline, CDR1 is SGHNT, CDR2 YYREEE (reference sequence). CDR3 DNA sequence: TGTGCCAGCAGAACAGGGTGGTCCGAAGCTTTCTTT. This gives the protein CASRTGWSEAFF.

The gene calls are TRBV30 and TRBJ2-3; the match to TRBD1 covers 9 bases. CDR3 length equals 15 residues. In germline, CDR1 is GTSNPN, CDR2 SVGIG (reference sequence). After removal of 1 base from V and 5 bases from J, the junction contained 7 bases not matched to a gene. CDR3 nucleotide sequence: TGTGCCTGGAGTGCCACAGGGGGCCCACGAGATACGCAGTATTTT. Translation: CAWSATGGPRDTQYF.

This chain joins TRBV27 and TRBJ2-7; 7 nucleotides agree with TRBD1. Germline CDR1 is MNHEY and CDR2 is SMNVEV (reference sequence). The CDR3 has 13 residues. With 3 bases clipped from V and 4 bases from J, the junction kept 3 bases outside the gene matches. The CDR3 nucleotides read TGTGCCAGCAGTTTTGACAGGGCTTACGAGCAGTACTTC. It specifies CASSFDRAYEQYF.

This rearrangement joins TRBV28 to TRBJ1-5; possibly TRBD1 for D (5 bases). The CDR3 is 12 residues long. V was cut by 8 bases and J by 4 bases, with 9 bases left in between. Per the germline V gene, CDR1 is MDHEN and CDR2 is SYDVKM. The chain's CDR3 is CASRGENQPQHF. The CDR3 nucleotides read TGTGCCAGCCGGGGGGAGAATCAGCCCCAGCATTTT.

V usage is TRBV4-1 and J usage is TRBJ1-6, with 9 positions matching TRBD1. With 3 bases clipped from V and 9 bases from J, the junction kept 9 bases outside the gene matches. The CDR3 is 16 amino acids. Per germline, CDR1 MGHRA and CDR2 YSYEKL. The CDR3 sequence is CASSQREGTGFSPLHF. The CDR3 nucleotides are TGCGCCAGCAGCCAGAGAGAAGGGACAGGGTTTTCACCCCTCCACTTT.

In this sample, this clone turned up once. The rearrangement joins TRBV2 to TRBJ1-1; the D is unclear. CDR3 length equals 15 residues. CDR1 is SNHLY and CDR2 is FYNNEI in the germline V gene. The V end was cut by 8 bases, the J end by 0 bases, with 16 bases between. The CDR3 spells CASRTVPDMNTEAFF. As DNA, the CDR3 is TGTGCCAGCCGTACAGTCCCCGATATGAACACTGAAGCTTTCTTT.

The count of this clone is one. V is TRBV6-5 and J is TRBJ2-7; TRBD1 matches 11 bases. V gave up 2 bases and J gave up 3 bases; unmatched junction bases: 3. Germline V lookup: CDR1 MNHEY, CDR2 SVGAGI. The CDR3 runs to 15 residues. CDR3 protein: CASSYGTGGYYEQYF. As DNA, the CDR3 is TGTGCCAGCAGTTACGGGACAGGGGGATACTACGAGCAGTACTTC.

This rearrangement joins TRBV11-1 to TRBJ2-3, with 9 bases matching TRBD1. CDR3 length: 14 residues. The germline CDR1 and CDR2 sequences are SGHAT and FQDESV (reference sequence). Losses at the gene ends were 5 bases for V and 3 bases for J; bases not matched to a gene: 3. As DNA, the CDR3 is TGTGCCAGCAGCCGGGACAGGGTTACAGATACGCAGTATTTT. This sequence encodes CASSRDRVTDTQYF. Filled out from reference TRBV11-1 and TRBJ2-3, the complete variable domain reads EAEVAQSPRYKITEKSQAVAFWCDPISGHATLYWYRQILGQGPELLVQFQDESVVDDSQLPKDRFSAERLKGVDSTLKIQPAELGDSAMYLCASSRDRVTDTQYFGPGTRLTVL.

This clone is a singleton in its sample. The rearrangement uses TRBV4-3 and TRBJ2-1; 10 nucleotides line up with TRBD2. Germline CDR1 and CDR2: LGHNA and YSLEER. V lost 0 bases to trimming and J lost 9 bases; unmatched junction nucleotides: 17. The CDR3 totals 19 residues. CDR3 sequence (DNA): TGCGCCAGCAGCCAAGATTTAACCCGTGCTAGCGGGAGATCAGGTGAGCAGTTCTTC. This gives the protein CASSQDLTRASGRSGEQFF.

The gene calls are TRBV27 and TRBJ1-2; D ambiguous. V was trimmed by 5 bases and J by 8 bases, leaving 15 bases between them. CDR3 length equals 13 residues. Per the germline V gene, CDR1 is MNHEY and CDR2 is SMNVEV (reference sequence). This CDR3 is CASSTGLSGGYTF. The CDR3 DNA is TGTGCCAGCAGTACGGGATTGAGCGGCGGCTACACCTTC.

The chain employs TRBV5-4 and TRBJ2-2; D not resolved. CDR1 and CDR2 (germline): SGHNT, YYREEE (reference sequence). V lost 2 bases and J lost 1, with 6 bases in between. The CDR3 is made up of 14 amino acids. The CDR3 here is CASSFSQNTGELFF. As DNA, the CDR3 is TGTGCCAGCAGCTTTAGCCAGAACACCGGGGAGCTGTTTTTT.

The J gene is TRBJ2-6, the V gene TRBV6-9; the D gene is possibly TRBD2 (5 bases). Trimming took 4 bases from V and 2 from J, leaving 9 bases between them. CDR3 size: 15 residues. Germline loops: CDR1 MNHGY, CDR2 SVAAGI. CDR3 residues: CASSFREAGANVLTF. The CDR3 nucleotides read TGTGCCAGCAGTTTCCGGGAAGCTGGGGCCAACGTCCTGACTTTC.